Below, one TCR beta chain is given with its context. Germline CDR1 is SGHVS and CDR2 is FQNEAQ. The CDR3 contains 14 residues. V was pared by 6 bases and J by 7 bases, with 5 bases of the junction left unmatched. This sample is drawn from a study of blood T cell repertoires in COVID-19. Original methodology: Estimation of nucleated cell counts was performed using reference gene primer amplification. Sequencing was performed with immunoSEQ multiplex PCR; in TCRdb, only in-frame clones are kept and a portion is missing. V, J and clone size are those of that table, while D and trimming were read from the DNA. This table has 150,000 to 170,000 clones, about 85% appearing once.

Sequencing input: peripheral blood. This clonotype was sampled from a woman aged 60-70 years with COVID-19, enrolled during active disease. V is TRBV7-8 and J is TRBJ1-4, with TRBD1 matching 10 bases. The CDR3 reads CASRKGTGVEKLFF. The CDR3 nucleotides are TGTGCCAGCAGGAAAGGGACAGGGGTTGAAAAACTGTTTTTT.